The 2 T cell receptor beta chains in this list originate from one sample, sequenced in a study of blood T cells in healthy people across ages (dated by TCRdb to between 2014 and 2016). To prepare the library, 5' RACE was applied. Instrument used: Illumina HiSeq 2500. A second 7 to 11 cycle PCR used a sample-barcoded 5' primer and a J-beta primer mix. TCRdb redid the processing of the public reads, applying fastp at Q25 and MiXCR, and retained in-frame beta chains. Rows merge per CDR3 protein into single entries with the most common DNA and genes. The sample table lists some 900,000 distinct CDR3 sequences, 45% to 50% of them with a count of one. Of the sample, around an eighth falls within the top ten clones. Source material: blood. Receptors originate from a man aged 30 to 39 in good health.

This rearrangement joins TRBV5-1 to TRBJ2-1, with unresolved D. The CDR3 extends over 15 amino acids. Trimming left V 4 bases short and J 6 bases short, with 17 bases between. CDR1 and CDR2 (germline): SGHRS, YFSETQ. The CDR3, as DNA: TGCGCCAGCAGCCCCAACAGCAATTGGCGCAATGAGCAGTTCTTC. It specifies CASSPNSNWRNEQFF.

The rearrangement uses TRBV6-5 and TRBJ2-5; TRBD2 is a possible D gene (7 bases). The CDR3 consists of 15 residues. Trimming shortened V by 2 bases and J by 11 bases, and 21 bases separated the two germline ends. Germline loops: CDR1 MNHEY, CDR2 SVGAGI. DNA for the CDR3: TGTGCCAGCAGTTACGGGCAGGGGAGGGGCAATGAGCAGTACTTC. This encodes CASSYGQGRGNEQYF.